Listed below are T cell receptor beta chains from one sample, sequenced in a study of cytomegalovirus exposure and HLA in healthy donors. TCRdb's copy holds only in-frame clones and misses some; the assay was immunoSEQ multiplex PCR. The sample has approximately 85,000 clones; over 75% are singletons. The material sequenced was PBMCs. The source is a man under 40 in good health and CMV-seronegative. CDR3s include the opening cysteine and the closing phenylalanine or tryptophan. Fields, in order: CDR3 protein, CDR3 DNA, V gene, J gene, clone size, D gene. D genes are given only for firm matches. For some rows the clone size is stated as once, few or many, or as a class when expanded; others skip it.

CDR3aa: CASSPNGGYNEQFF
CDR3nt: TGTGCCAGCAGCCCCAACGGGGGATACAATGAGCAGTTCTTC
v_gene: TRBV7-2
j_gene: TRBJ2-1
abundance: .
d_gene: .

CDR3aa: CASSLGLAGPTYEQYF
CDR3nt: TGCGCCAGCAGCTTGGGACTAGCGGGACCCACCTACGAGCAGTACTTC
v_gene: TRBV5-1
j_gene: TRBJ2-7
abundance: .
d_gene: TRBD2

CDR3aa: CACSVGGYGYTF
CDR3nt: TGTGCCTGCAGCGTAGGGGGCTACGGCTACACCTTC
v_gene: TRBV9
j_gene: TRBJ1-2
abundance: once
d_gene: TRBD1

CDR3aa: CASSQITGRGFTEAFF
CDR3nt: TGCGCCAGCAGCCAAATAACAGGAAGGGGGTTTACTGAAGCTTTCTTT
v_gene: TRBV4-1
j_gene: TRBJ1-1
abundance: .
d_gene: .

CDR3aa: CASSEGDTDTQYF
CDR3nt: TGTGCCAGCTCAGAGGGAGACACAGATACGCAGTATTTT
v_gene: TRBV18
j_gene: TRBJ2-3
abundance: once
d_gene: .

CDR3aa: CASSLTGGAREQYF
CDR3nt: TGTGCCAGCAGTTTGACAGGGGGTGCACGCGAGCAGTACTTC
v_gene: TRBV28
j_gene: TRBJ2-7
abundance: .
d_gene: TRBD1

CDR3aa: CASSTGNSPLHF
CDR3nt: TGCGCCAGCAGCACAGGGAATTCACCCCTCCACTTT
v_gene: TRBV10-1
j_gene: TRBJ1-6
abundance: .
d_gene: .

CDR3aa: CASSKLGRTGELFF
CDR3nt: TGTGCCAGTAGTAAACTAGGAAGAACCGGGGAGCTGTTTTTT
v_gene: TRBV19
j_gene: TRBJ2-2
abundance: few
d_gene: .

CDR3aa: CASSTRPSGASTDTQYF
CDR3nt: TGTGCCAGCAGCACACGACCAAGCGGCGCATCCACAGATACGCAGTATTTT
v_gene: TRBV7-9
j_gene: TRBJ2-3
abundance: .
d_gene: .

CDR3aa: CASSQVPSGVYGELFF
CDR3nt: TGCGCCAGCAGCCAAGTTCCTAGCGGGGTATACGGGGAGCTGTTTTTT
v_gene: TRBV4-3
j_gene: TRBJ2-2
abundance: .
d_gene: TRBD2

CDR3aa: CASTRTGPWGYGYTF
CDR3nt: TGTGCCAGCACCCGGACAGGCCCTTGGGGCTATGGCTACACCTTC
v_gene: TRBV7-9
j_gene: TRBJ1-2
abundance: .
d_gene: TRBD1

CDR3aa: CASSLGTGGSGANVLTF
CDR3nt: TGTGCCAGCAGTTTGGGGACAGGGGGCTCTGGGGCCAACGTCCTGACTTTC
v_gene: TRBV27
j_gene: TRBJ2-6
abundance: .
d_gene: TRBD1

CDR3aa: CASSPQATPPYGYTF
CDR3nt: TGTGCCAGCAGTCCGCAGGCGACGCCACCTTACGGCTACACCTTC
v_gene: TRBV6-5
j_gene: TRBJ1-2
abundance: .
d_gene: .

CDR3aa: CASSPPGQGNQPQHF
CDR3nt: TGTGCCAGCTCACCCCCGGGACAGGGTAATCAGCCCCAGCATTTT
v_gene: TRBV18
j_gene: TRBJ1-5
abundance: .
d_gene: TRBD1

CDR3aa: CAWSVRLTATNTEAFF
CDR3nt: TGTGCCTGGAGTGTTCGACTGACAGCAACGAACACTGAAGCTTTCTTT
v_gene: TRBV30
j_gene: TRBJ1-1
abundance: .
d_gene: .

CDR3aa: CASSLSGAGTGELFF
CDR3nt: TGTGCCAGCAGCTTGTCAGGGGCAGGGACCGGGGAGCTGTTTTTT
v_gene: TRBV5-4
j_gene: TRBJ2-2
abundance: .
d_gene: .

CDR3aa: CASSLALSSGANVLTF
CDR3nt: TGCGCCAGCAGCTTGGCTCTCAGCTCTGGGGCCAACGTCCTGACTTTC
v_gene: TRBV5-1
j_gene: TRBJ2-6
abundance: .
d_gene: .

CDR3aa: CASRQLDRNTGELFF
CDR3nt: TGTGCCAGTCGACAATTGGACAGAAACACCGGGGAGCTGTTTTTT
v_gene: TRBV19
j_gene: TRBJ2-2
abundance: few
d_gene: .

CDR3aa: CASSQDLGGLNYGYTF
CDR3nt: TGTGCCAGCAGCCAAGATCTAGGAGGCCTAAACTATGGCTACACCTTC
v_gene: TRBV4-2
j_gene: TRBJ1-2
abundance: .
d_gene: .

CDR3aa: CASSGDRGPGELFF
CDR3nt: TGTGCCAGCAGCGGTGACAGGGGTCCCGGGGAGCTGTTTTTT
v_gene: TRBV9
j_gene: TRBJ2-2
abundance: .
d_gene: TRBD1

CDR3aa: CSVGTGGYEDTQYF
CDR3nt: TGCAGCGTCGGGACAGGGGGCTACGAAGATACGCAGTATTTT
v_gene: TRBV29-1
j_gene: TRBJ2-3
abundance: .
d_gene: TRBD1

CDR3aa: CASSLAGLNYGYTF
CDR3nt: TGTGCCAGCAGCTTGGCGGGATTAAACTATGGCTACACCTTC
v_gene: TRBV5-6
j_gene: TRBJ1-2
abundance: few
d_gene: .

CDR3aa: CASSWRDSEYTGELFF
CDR3nt: TGTGCCAGCAGCTGGCGGGACAGTGAGTACACCGGGGAGCTGTTTTTT
v_gene: TRBV11-2
j_gene: TRBJ2-2
abundance: .
d_gene: .

CDR3aa: CASSEPGTGSYGYTF
CDR3nt: TGTGCCAGCAGTGAGCCCGGGACAGGGAGCTATGGCTACACCTTC
v_gene: TRBV25-1
j_gene: TRBJ1-2
abundance: .
d_gene: TRBD1

CDR3aa: CASSQDLTGSSPLHF
CDR3nt: TGTGCCAGCAGCCAAGATCTTACAGGGTCCTCACCCCTCCACTTT
v_gene: TRBV14
j_gene: TRBJ1-6
abundance: .
d_gene: .

CDR3aa: CASSLQGAEEKLFF
CDR3nt: TGTGCCAGCAGCCTACAGGGGGCGGAGGAAAAACTGTTTTTT
v_gene: TRBV7-9
j_gene: TRBJ1-4
abundance: few
d_gene: TRBD1

CDR3aa: CASSLVGEDEQFF
CDR3nt: TGTGCCAGCAGCTTAGTGGGGGAGGATGAGCAGTTCTTC
v_gene: TRBV7-9
j_gene: TRBJ2-1
abundance: once
d_gene: .

CDR3aa: CASSRGQTNEKLFF
CDR3nt: TGCGCCAGCAGCAGGGGGCAGACTAATGAAAAACTGTTTTTT
v_gene: TRBV5-1
j_gene: TRBJ1-4
abundance: .
d_gene: TRBD1

CDR3aa: CASSLTTGRGANEKLFF
CDR3nt: TGTGCCAGCAGTTTAACCACAGGCAGGGGGGCTAATGAAAAACTGTTTTTT
v_gene: TRBV28
j_gene: TRBJ1-4
abundance: .
d_gene: TRBD1

CDR3aa: CASSTVQGVGELFF
CDR3nt: TGTGCCAGCAGTACGGTACAGGGTGTCGGGGAGCTGTTTTTT
v_gene: TRBV6-5
j_gene: TRBJ2-2
abundance: .
d_gene: .

CDR3aa: CASSLAVQGNEQFF
CDR3nt: TGCGCCAGCAGCTTGGCTGTACAGGGCAATGAGCAGTTCTTC
v_gene: TRBV5-1
j_gene: TRBJ2-1
abundance: .
d_gene: .

CDR3aa: CASSLVGGIASGELFF
CDR3nt: TGTGCCAGCAGCTTAGTCGGGGGGATAGCCTCCGGGGAGCTGTTTTTT
v_gene: TRBV7-8
j_gene: TRBJ2-2
abundance: .
d_gene: TRBD2

CDR3aa: CATSSRQGTGANVLTF
CDR3nt: TGTGCCACCAGCAGTCGACAGGGGACCGGGGCCAACGTCCTGACTTTC
v_gene: TRBV15
j_gene: TRBJ2-6
abundance: few
d_gene: TRBD1

CDR3aa: CASSCQGSYTEAFF
CDR3nt: TGTGCCAGCAGTTGCCAGGGATCCTACACTGAAGCTTTCTTT
v_gene: TRBV6-6
j_gene: TRBJ1-1
abundance: .
d_gene: .

CDR3aa: CASSPQKGVNRGDYGYTF
CDR3nt: TGTGCCAGCAGCCCGCAAAAGGGTGTTAACAGGGGGGACTATGGCTACACCTTC
v_gene: TRBV4-2
j_gene: TRBJ1-2
abundance: .
d_gene: TRBD1

CDR3aa: CAWSVPAGLTDTQYF
CDR3nt: TGTGCCTGGAGTGTACCAGCGGGGCTCACAGATACGCAGTATTTT
v_gene: TRBV30
j_gene: TRBJ2-3
abundance: .
d_gene: TRBD2

CDR3aa: CAWSKYGGGSVNSPLHF
CDR3nt: TGTGCCTGGAGTAAATATGGCGGGGGATCGGTTAATTCACCCCTCCACTTT
v_gene: TRBV30
j_gene: TRBJ1-6
abundance: .
d_gene: .